The sequence of this TCR beta chain was determined in a study of blood T cell repertoires in COVID-19. Study information: The origin of the acute and convalescent COVID-19 samples was the United States, Italy and Spain. The analysed material was cDNA or gDNA that came from T cells, B-cell-depleted T cells, or PBMCs.

J gave up 1 base and V 5 bases, and 7 bases lay outside the gene matches. CDR1 and CDR2 from the germline V gene are LGHDT and YNNKEL (reference sequence). The CDR3 spans 16 residues. The repertoire was sequenced with immunoSEQ multiplex PCR; TCRdb's copy has only in-frame clones and lacks some. The table shows 150,000 to 200,000 clones, with around 81% occurring only once. Enrolled during active infection, Seattle patients were then followed longitudinally. Sequenced input: peripheral blood. The chain has TRBV3-1 (or the pseudogene TRBV3-2) and TRBJ1-2; 10 nucleotides match TRBD1. This sequence originates from a woman older than 75 with COVID-19, enrolled during active disease. CDR3 region: CASSWTGGMINYGYTF. CDR3 nucleotide sequence: TGTGCCAGCAGCTGGACAGGGGGGATGATTAACTATGGCTACACCTTC.